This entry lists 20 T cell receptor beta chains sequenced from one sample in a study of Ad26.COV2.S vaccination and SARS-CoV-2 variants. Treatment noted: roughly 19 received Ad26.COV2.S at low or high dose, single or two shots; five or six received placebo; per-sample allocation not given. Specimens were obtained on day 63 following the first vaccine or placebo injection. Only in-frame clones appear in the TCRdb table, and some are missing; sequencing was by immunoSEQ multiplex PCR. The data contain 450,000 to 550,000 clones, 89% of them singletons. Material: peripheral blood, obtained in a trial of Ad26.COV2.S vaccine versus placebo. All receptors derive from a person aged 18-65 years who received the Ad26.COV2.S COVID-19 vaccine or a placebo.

CDR3 sequence reads: CASSLIPGGYEQYF. CDR3 nucleotides: TGTGCCAGCAGTTTAATCCCAGGGGGCTACGAGCAGTACTTC. The gene calls are TRBV27 and TRBJ2-7; 7 positions agree with TRBD1. The CDR3 covers 14 residues. The V segment lost 2 bases and the J segment 3 bases; nucleotides outside the gene matches: 4. Germline V gives CDR1 MNHEY, CDR2 SMNVEV (reference sequence).

The CDR3 nucleotides read TGTGCCAGCTCACCAGCAACCGGGCAAGAGACCCAGTACTTC. Translated, it gives CASSPATGQETQYF. J is TRBJ2-5 and V is TRBV18; no clear D gene. CDR3 length: 14 residues. Germline V gene sequence: CDR1 KGHSH, CDR2 LQKENI. V lost 2 bases and J lost 2, with 9 bases in between.

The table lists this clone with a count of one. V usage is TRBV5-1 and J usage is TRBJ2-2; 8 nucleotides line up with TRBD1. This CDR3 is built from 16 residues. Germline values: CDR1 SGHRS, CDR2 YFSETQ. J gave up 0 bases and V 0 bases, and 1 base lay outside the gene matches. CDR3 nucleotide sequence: TGCGCCAGCAGCTTGGAGACAGGGGCGAACACCGGGGAGCTGTTTTTT. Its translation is CASSLETGANTGELFF.

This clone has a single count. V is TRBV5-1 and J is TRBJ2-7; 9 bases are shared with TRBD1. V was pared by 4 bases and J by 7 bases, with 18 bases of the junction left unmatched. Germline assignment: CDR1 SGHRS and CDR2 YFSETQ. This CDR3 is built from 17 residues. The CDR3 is CASSPKLPGTGMKEQYF. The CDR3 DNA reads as TGCGCCAGCAGCCCGAAACTGCCCGGGACAGGGATGAAAGAGCAGTACTTC.

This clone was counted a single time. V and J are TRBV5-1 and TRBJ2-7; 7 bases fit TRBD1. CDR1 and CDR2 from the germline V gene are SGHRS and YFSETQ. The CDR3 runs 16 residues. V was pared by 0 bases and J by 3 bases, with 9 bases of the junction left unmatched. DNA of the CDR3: TGCGCCAGCAGCTTGGGGGACAGATATTTCCTCTACGAGCAGTACTTC. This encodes CASSLGDRYFLYEQYF. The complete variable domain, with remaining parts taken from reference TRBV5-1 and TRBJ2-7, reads KAGVTQTPRYLIKTRGQQVTLSCSPISGHRSVSWYQQTPGQGLQFLFEYFSETQRNKGNFPGRFSGRQFSNSRSEMNVSTLELGDSALYLCASSLGDRYFLYEQYFGPGTRLTVT.

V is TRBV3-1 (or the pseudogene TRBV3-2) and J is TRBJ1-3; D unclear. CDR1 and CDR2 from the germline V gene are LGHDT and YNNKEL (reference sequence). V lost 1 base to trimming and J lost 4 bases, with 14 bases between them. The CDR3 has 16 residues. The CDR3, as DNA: TGTGCCAGCAGCCAAGGGCGCGAGGGTGAGGGAAACACCATATATTTT. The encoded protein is CASSQGREGEGNTIYF.

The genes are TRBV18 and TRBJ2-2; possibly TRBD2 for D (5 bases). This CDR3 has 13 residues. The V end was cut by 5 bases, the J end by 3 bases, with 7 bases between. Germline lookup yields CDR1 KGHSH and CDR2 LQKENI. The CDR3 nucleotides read TGTGCCAGCTCAACGGGATACACCGGGGAGCTGTTTTTT. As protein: CASSTGYTGELFF.

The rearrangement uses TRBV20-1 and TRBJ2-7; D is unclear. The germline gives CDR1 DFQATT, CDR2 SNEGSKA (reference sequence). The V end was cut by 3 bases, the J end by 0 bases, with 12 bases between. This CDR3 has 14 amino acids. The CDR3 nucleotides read TGCAGTGCTAGTAGAAGCAGACGCTCCTACGAGCAGTACTTC. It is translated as CSASRSRRSYEQYF.

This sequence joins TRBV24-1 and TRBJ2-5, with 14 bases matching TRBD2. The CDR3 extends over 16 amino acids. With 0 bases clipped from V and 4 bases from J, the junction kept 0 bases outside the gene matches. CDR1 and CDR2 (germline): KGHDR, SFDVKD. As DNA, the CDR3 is TGTGCCACCAGTGATTTGGGACTAGCGGGAGGAGAGACCCAGTACTTC. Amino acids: CATSDLGLAGGETQYF.

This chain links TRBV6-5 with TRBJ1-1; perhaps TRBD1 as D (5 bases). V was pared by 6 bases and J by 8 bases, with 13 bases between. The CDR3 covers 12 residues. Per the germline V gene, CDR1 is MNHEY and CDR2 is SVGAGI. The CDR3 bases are TGTGCCAGCAGCTCACGGGGGATAGAAGCTTTCTTT. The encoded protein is CASSSRGIEAFF.

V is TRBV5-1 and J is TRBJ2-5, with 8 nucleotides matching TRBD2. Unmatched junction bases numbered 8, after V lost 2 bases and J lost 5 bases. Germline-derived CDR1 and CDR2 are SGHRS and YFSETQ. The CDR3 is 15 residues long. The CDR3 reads CASSLTAGGEETQYF. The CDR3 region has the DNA TGCGCCAGCAGCTTAACTGCGGGGGGTGAGGAGACCCAGTACTTC.

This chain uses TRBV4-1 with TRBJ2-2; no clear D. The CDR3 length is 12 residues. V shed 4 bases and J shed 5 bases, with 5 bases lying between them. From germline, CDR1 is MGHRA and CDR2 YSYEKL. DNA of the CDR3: TGCGCCAGCAGCCGGGTTACCGGGGAGCTGTTTTTT. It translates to CASSRVTGELFF.

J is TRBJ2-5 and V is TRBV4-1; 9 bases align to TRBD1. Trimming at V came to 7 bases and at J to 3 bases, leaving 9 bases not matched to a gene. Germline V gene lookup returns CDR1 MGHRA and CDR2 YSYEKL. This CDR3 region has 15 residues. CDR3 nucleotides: TGCGCCAGCACCTCGGGGACAGGGTGGGAAGAGACCCAGTACTTC. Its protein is CASTSGTGWEETQYF.

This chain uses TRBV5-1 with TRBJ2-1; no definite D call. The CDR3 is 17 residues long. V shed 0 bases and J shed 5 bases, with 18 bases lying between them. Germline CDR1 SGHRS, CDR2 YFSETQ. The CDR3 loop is CASSLGVRSLPDNEQFF. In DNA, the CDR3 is TGCGCCAGCAGCTTGGGGGTTAGGTCCCTCCCAGACAATGAGCAGTTCTTC.

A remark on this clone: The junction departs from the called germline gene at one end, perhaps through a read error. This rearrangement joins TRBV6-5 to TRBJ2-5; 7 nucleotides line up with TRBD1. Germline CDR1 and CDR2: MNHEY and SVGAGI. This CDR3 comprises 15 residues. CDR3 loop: CASSDSDRTEETQYF. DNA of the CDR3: TGTGCCAGCAGTGACTCGGACAGGACCGAAGAGACCCAGTACTTC.

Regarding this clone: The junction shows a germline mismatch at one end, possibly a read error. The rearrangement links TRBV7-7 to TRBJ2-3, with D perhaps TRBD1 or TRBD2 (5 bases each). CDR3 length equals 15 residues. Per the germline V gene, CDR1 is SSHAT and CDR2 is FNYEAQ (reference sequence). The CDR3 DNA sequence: TGTGCTAGCAGCTTGGGGGATGGCCTGGCGGATACGCAGTATTTT. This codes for CASSLGDGLADTQYF.

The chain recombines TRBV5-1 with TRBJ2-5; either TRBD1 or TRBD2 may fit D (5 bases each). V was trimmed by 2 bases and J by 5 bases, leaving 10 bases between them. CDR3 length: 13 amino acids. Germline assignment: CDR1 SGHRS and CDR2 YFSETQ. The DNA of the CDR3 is TGCGCCAGCAGCTTCGGGGCATCCGAGACCCAGTACTTC. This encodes CASSFGASETQYF.

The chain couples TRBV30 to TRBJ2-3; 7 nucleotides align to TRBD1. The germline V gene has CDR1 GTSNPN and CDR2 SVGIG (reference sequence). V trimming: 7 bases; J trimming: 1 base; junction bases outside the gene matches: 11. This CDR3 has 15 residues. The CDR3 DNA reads TGTGCCTTCAATCCCGGGACAGTGGGCACAGATACGCAGTATTTT. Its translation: CAFNPGTVGTDTQYF.

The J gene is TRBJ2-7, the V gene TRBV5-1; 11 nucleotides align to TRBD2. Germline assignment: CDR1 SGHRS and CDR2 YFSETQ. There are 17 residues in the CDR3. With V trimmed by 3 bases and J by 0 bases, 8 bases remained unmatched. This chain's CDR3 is CASSYTGLAETSYEQYF. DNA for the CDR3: TGCGCCAGCAGCTACACGGGACTAGCGGAGACCTCCTACGAGCAGTACTTC.

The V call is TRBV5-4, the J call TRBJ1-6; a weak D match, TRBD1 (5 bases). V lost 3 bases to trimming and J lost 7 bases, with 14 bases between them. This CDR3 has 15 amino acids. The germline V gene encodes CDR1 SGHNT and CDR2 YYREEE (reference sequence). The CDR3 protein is CASSSPDSMNSPLHF. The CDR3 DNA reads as TGTGCCAGCAGCTCCCCCGACAGTATGAATTCACCCCTCCACTTT.